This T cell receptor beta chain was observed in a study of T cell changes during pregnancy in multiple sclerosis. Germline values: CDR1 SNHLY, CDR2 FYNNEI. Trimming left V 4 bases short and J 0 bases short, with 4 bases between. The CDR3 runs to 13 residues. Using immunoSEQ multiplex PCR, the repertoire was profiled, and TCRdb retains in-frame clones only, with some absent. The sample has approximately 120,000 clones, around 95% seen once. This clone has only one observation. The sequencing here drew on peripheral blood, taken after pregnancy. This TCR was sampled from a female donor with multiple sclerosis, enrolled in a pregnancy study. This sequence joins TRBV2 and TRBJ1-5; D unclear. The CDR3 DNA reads TGTGCCAGCAGTGCAGATAGCAATCAGCCCCAGCATTTT. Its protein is CASSADSNQPQHF.